Below, 18 T cell receptor beta chains from the same sample are listed, as sequenced in a study of CXCR3-negative and CXCR3-positive naive CD8 T cells. cDNA libraries for TRB were generated by 5' RACE incorporating UMI labels. TCRdb re-called the 5' RACE reads and gives one entry per CDR3 protein, without DNA. This sample's clone table lists some 49,000 distinct CDR3 sequences. Sample: naive CXCR3- CD8+ T cells from blood. Indicated subset: CD45RO-CCR7+CD27+CD95- naive CD8+ T cells lacking CXCR3 (TNR3-). The source of these receptors is a human donor in good health. Some clones in this sample may be carry-over from other donors' samples.

This chain joins TRBV20-1 and TRBJ1-5; checking the TCRdb D call of TRBD1 is not possible without DNA. The CDR3 is 16 amino acids. CDR1 DFQATT and CDR2 SNEGSKA come from the germline V gene (reference sequence). The CDR3 region is CSARDGGGRKGQPQHF.

This rearrangement joins TRBV6-5 to TRBJ2-7. Germline V gene data show CDR1 as MNHEY and CDR2 as SVGAGI. This CDR3 is built from 14 residues. The CDR3 sequence is CASSYQRDSYEQYF.

The chain couples TRBV29-1 to TRBJ2-7; TCRdb gives TRBD1 as the D gene, but with no DNA this cannot be confirmed. CDR1 and CDR2 (germline): SQVTM, ANQGSEA. CDR3 length: 13 amino acids. The CDR3 is CSVEETDTYEQYF.

The rearrangement joins TRBV4-3 to TRBJ2-4; TCRdb picks TRBD1, but there is no DNA to check that call. The CDR3 consists of 15 residues. CDR1 is LGHNA, CDR2 YSLEER, per germline. CDR3: CASSRVQGRGFIQYF.

The chain employs TRBV13 and TRBJ2-1; TCRdb's D call, TRBD2, is unchecked because there is no DNA. The CDR3 is 15 residues long. Germline loops: CDR1 PRHDT, CDR2 FYEKMQ (reference sequence). The CDR3 loop is CASSLGGLNHGEQFF.

The chain employs TRBV5-1 and TRBJ2-1. Germline-derived CDR1 and CDR2 are SGHRS and YFSETQ. CDR3 length equals 13 residues. The CDR3 spells CASSLVSVNEQFF.

The J gene is TRBJ2-7, the V gene TRBV12-3 or TRBV12-4; checking the TCRdb D call of TRBD2 is not possible without DNA. The CDR3 spans 15 residues. The chain's CDR3 is CASSHDGAIGYEQYF.

The chain joins TRBV4-3 to TRBJ2-5; TCRdb gives TRBD2 as the D gene, but with no DNA this cannot be confirmed. Germline values: CDR1 LGHNA, CDR2 YSLEER. CDR3 size: 17 residues. This chain's CDR3 is CASSQGPTGADQETQYF.

The chain uses TRBV29-1 and TRBJ2-7; the TCRdb D gene call, TRBD1, has no DNA to confirm it. CDR1 is SQVTM, CDR2 ANQGSEA, per germline. This CDR3 region has 15 residues. The CDR3 protein is CSVVTGGYPLYEQYF.

CDR3: CASRPSGTPGLGYEQYF. The V call is TRBV7-9, the J call TRBJ2-7; TCRdb reports TRBD1, a call that lacks DNA to check it against. CDR1 and CDR2 from the germline V gene are SEHNR and FQNEAQ (reference sequence). This CDR3 spans 17 amino acids. Combining the CDR3 with reference TRBV7-9 and TRBJ2-7 gives the whole variable domain DTGVSQNPRHKITKRGQNVTFRCDPISEHNRLYWYRQTLGQGPEFLTYFQNEAQLEKSRLLSDRFSAERPKGSFSTLEIQRTEQGDSAMYLCASRPSGTPGLGYEQYFGPGTRLTVT.

This chain uses TRBV2 with TRBJ2-1; checking the TCRdb D call of TRBD2 is not possible without DNA. The CDR3 loop spans 15 amino acids. Per germline, CDR1 SNHLY and CDR2 FYNNEI. CDR3 amino acids: CASTTSGTSLNEQFF.

The chain recombines TRBV20-1 with TRBJ1-5. This CDR3 is built from 17 residues. Germline assignment: CDR1 DFQATT and CDR2 SNEGSKA (reference sequence). This CDR3 reads CSAKSGILLGSNQPQHF.

V gene TRBV29-1 combines with J gene TRBJ2-1; TCRdb gives TRBD2 as the D gene, but with no DNA this cannot be confirmed. This CDR3 has 14 amino acids. From germline, CDR1 is SQVTM and CDR2 ANQGSEA. CDR3 region: CSAEGTSGNNEQFF.

The V call is TRBV12-3 or TRBV12-4, the J call TRBJ1-1. This CDR3 has 12 amino acids. This chain's CDR3 is CASSGLNTEAFF.

This rearrangement joins TRBV21-1 to TRBJ1-5; as DNA is missing, the TRBD1 call by TCRdb cannot be tested. TRBV21-1 is termed a pseudogene. The CDR3 runs 15 residues. The CDR3 spells CASLGDPPVNQPQHF.

This sequence joins TRBV12-3 or TRBV12-4 and TRBJ2-5; TCRdb's D call of TRBD2 is untestable without DNA. The CDR3 contains 14 residues. The CDR3 spells CASNSGRPQETQYF.

J is TRBJ2-2 and V is TRBV28; TCRdb lists TRBD1, though no DNA is available to test this call. This CDR3 contains 16 residues. Germline CDR1 MDHEN, CDR2 SYDVKM. CDR3 amino acids: CASSPRTGGLTGELFF.

The CDR3 spells CASSAGEATEAFF. V usage is TRBV10-2 and J usage is TRBJ1-1; the D gene TCRdb calls, TRBD1, cannot be checked with no DNA. The CDR3 is 13 residues long. Germline V gene data show CDR1 as WSHSY and CDR2 as SAAADI.